The 6 T cell receptor beta chains below all came from one sample that was sequenced in a study of blood T cell repertoires in COVID-19. The repertoire was sequenced with immunoSEQ multiplex PCR; TCRdb's copy has only in-frame clones and lacks some. The repertoire includes 110,000 to 150,000 clones, roughly 80% of them detected once, and approximately 6.5% sits in the top ten. Sequencing input: peripheral blood. The receptors were gathered from a human donor in a cohort sampled during active COVID-19.

The rearrangement links TRBV5-6 to TRBJ2-7, with 12 bases lining up with TRBD1. The V segment lost 3 bases and the J segment 3 bases; nucleotides outside the gene matches: 10. Germline assignment: CDR1 SGHDT and CDR2 YYEEEE. CDR3 length: 17 amino acids. CDR3 sequence: CASSSPRRDRGLYEQYF. CDR3 DNA sequence: TGTGCCAGCAGCTCTCCCCGCCGGGACAGGGGGCTCTACGAGCAGTACTTC.

The chain has TRBV15 and TRBJ2-5; TRBD2 matches 8 bases. Germline trimming cut 7 bases from V and 5 bases from J; bases unmatched to any gene: 6. CDR3 length: 13 amino acids. CDR1 is LNHNV, CDR2 YYDKDF, per germline (reference sequence). The CDR3 region is CATNGGGGETQYF. The CDR3 nucleotides are TGTGCCACCAACGGGGGGGGCGGGGAGACCCAGTACTTC. The complete variable domain, with remaining parts taken from reference TRBV15 and TRBJ2-5, reads DAMVIQNPRYQVTQFGKPVTLSCSQTLNHNVMYWYQQKSSQAPKLLFHYYDKDFNNEADTPDNFQSRRPNTSFCFLDIRSPGLGDTAMYLCATNGGGGETQYFGPGTRLLVL.

The chain links TRBV19 to TRBJ2-3, with TRBD2 identical over 12 bases. The V gene's germline CDR1 is LNHDA and CDR2 SQIVND (reference sequence). V was pared by 5 bases and J by 2 bases, with 8 bases of the junction left unmatched. CDR3 length: 17 amino acids. The CDR3 DNA follows: TGTGCCAGTAGTCCAAGGACTAGCGGGGATCTCACAGATACGCAGTATTTT. Its protein is CASSPRTSGDLTDTQYF. The full variable domain, with the rest looked up from reference TRBV19 and TRBJ2-3, is DGGITQSPKYLFRKEGQNVTLSCEQNLNHDAMYWYRQDPGQGLRLIYYSQIVNDFQKGDIAEGYSVSREKKESFPLTVTSAQKNPTAFYLCASSPRTSGDLTDTQYFGPGTRLTVL.

The V gene is TRBV9, the J gene TRBJ2-2; TRBD2 agrees at 9 bases. The CDR3 spans 15 residues. Germline-derived CDR1 and CDR2 are SGDLS and YYNGEE. The V gene end was trimmed by 0 bases and the J gene end by 7 bases; junction bases not matched to a gene: 4. Here the CDR3 DNA reads TGTGCCAGCAGCGTAGCAGCGGGGGGATACGGGGAGCTGTTTTTT. This translates into CASSVAAGGYGELFF.

This clone occurred once. The chain recombines TRBV3-1 (or the pseudogene TRBV3-2) with TRBJ1-4, with 10 bases lining up with TRBD1. The CDR3 is 18 amino acids. The germline V gene encodes CDR1 LGHDT and CDR2 YNNKEL (reference sequence). After removal of 0 bases from V and 5 bases from J, the junction contained 9 bases not matched to a gene. CDR3 in amino acids: CASSQEIGTGVSNEKLFF. DNA for the CDR3: TGTGCCAGCAGCCAAGAGATCGGGACAGGGGTCTCCAATGAAAAACTGTTTTTT.

This clone has more than one count but fewer than ten. This chain links TRBV3-1 (or the pseudogene TRBV3-2) with TRBJ2-2, with 7 bases that match TRBD2. Looked up from germline, CDR1 is LGHDT and CDR2 is YNNKEL (reference sequence). This CDR3 spans 14 amino acids. V lost 7 bases and J lost 6; bases outside the gene matches: 8. CDR3 in DNA: TGTGCCAGCACCCGACTAGCTTTATCCGGGGAGCTGTTTTTT. Translating it yields CASTRLALSGELFF.